Reported below is one T cell receptor beta chain. This sample stems from a study of blood T cell repertoires in COVID-19. Study-level information: Acute-phase and convalescent COVID-19 samples originated in the United States, Italy and Spain. T cells, B-cell-depleted T cells, or PBMCs supplied cDNA or gDNA.

The study drew participants aged about 18 to 89 years from 20 to 30 US areas. Participant-reported clinical history was the basis for cohort assignment. With 2 bases removed from V and 2 bases from J, the gap between germline ends came to 9 bases. The CDR3 loop spans 14 amino acids. The germline V gene has CDR1 SGHRS and CDR2 YFSETQ. Sequencing used immunoSEQ multiplex PCR; TCRdb keeps in-frame clones, though not all of them. The sample consists of fewer than 500,000 clones, approximately 86% of them appearing once. This chain uses TRBV5-1 with TRBJ2-3; D remains unclear. The sample consisted of PBMCs or T cells enriched from blood (not recorded which). The source is a woman aged 18-35 years who had recovered from COVID-19. The CDR3 DNA reads TGCGCCAGCAGCTTAGAGGCACCCACAGATACGCAGTATTTT. As protein: CASSLEAPTDTQYF.